This entry lists 25 T cell receptor beta chains sequenced from one sample in a study of T cell responses to AZD1222 COVID-19 vaccine. TCRdb's copy holds only in-frame clones and misses some; the assay was immunoSEQ multiplex PCR. The profile shows about 120,000 clones, approximately 93% of them singletons. Source: peripheral blood, taken on day 0 of AZD1222 vaccination. The receptors derive from an adult in good health.

This rearrangement joins TRBV2 to TRBJ1-5, with a possible D match to TRBD1 (6 bases). Germline V gene data show CDR1 as SNHLY and CDR2 as FYNNEI. The length of the CDR3 is 15 residues. Trimming removed 7 bases from V and 2 bases from J, with 15 bases in between. The CDR3 spells CASKETNRGNQPQHF. Written as DNA, the CDR3 is TGTGCCAGCAAAGAAACTAACAGGGGCAATCAGCCCCAGCATTTT.

The chain joins TRBV28 to TRBJ1-2; D call uncertain. The CDR3 has 14 residues. Trimming removed 5 bases from V and 1 base from J, with 11 bases in between. Germline V gene data show CDR1 as MDHEN and CDR2 as SYDVKM. CDR3 in amino acids: CASSPWTLNYGYTF. Written as DNA, the CDR3 is TGTGCCAGCAGTCCATGGACGCTTAACTATGGCTACACCTTC.

J is TRBJ2-7 and V is TRBV5-1; 8 positions match TRBD1. With 4 bases clipped from V and 5 bases from J, the junction kept 5 bases outside the gene matches. This CDR3 contains 13 residues. Germline lookup yields CDR1 SGHRS and CDR2 YFSETQ. The CDR3 DNA sequence: TGCGCCAGCAGCGCTCAGGGGGCTAACGAGCAGTACTTC. Its translation: CASSAQGANEQYF. Drawing the rest from reference TRBV5-1 and TRBJ2-7, the complete variable domain is KAGVTQTPRYLIKTRGQQVTLSCSPISGHRSVSWYQQTPGQGLQFLFEYFSETQRNKGNFPGRFSGRQFSNSRSEMNVSTLELGDSALYLCASSAQGANEQYFGPGTRLTVT.

In its sample, this clone was seen once. The chain uses TRBV28 and TRBJ2-1; a weak D match, TRBD2 (6 bases). The CDR3 totals 15 residues. Trimming removed 6 bases from V and 4 bases from J, with 16 bases in between. Germline lookup yields CDR1 MDHEN and CDR2 SYDVKM. CDR3 DNA sequence: TGTGCCAGCAGCCGGGACTCCCACCCGTACAATGAGCAGTTCTTC. It translates to CASSRDSHPYNEQFF.

V usage is TRBV7-9 and J usage is TRBJ1-2; 8 bases match TRBD1. Germline CDR1 and CDR2: SEHNR and FQNEAQ (reference sequence). The V gene end was trimmed by 5 bases and the J gene end by 5 bases; junction bases not matched to a gene: 7. The CDR3 extends over 14 amino acids. DNA of the CDR3: TGTGCCAGCAGCCGAACTACAGGGGGATATGGCTACACCTTC. Its translation is CASSRTTGGYGYTF.

The chain recombines TRBV10-1 with TRBJ2-3, with unresolved D. V lost 8 bases and J lost 1, with 19 bases in between. Germline V lookup: CDR1 WNHNN, CDR2 SYGVQD (reference sequence). The CDR3 spans 16 residues. The CDR3 loop reads CASGLPGADGTDTQYF. The CDR3 DNA sequence: TGCGCCAGCGGGTTACCTGGTGCCGACGGCACAGATACGCAGTATTTT.

The V and J genes are TRBV5-4 and TRBJ1-5; a possible D gene is TRBD1 (5 bases). The CDR3 length is 14 residues. Trimming shortened V by 2 bases and J by 1 base, and 7 bases separated the two germline ends. The germline gives CDR1 SGHNT, CDR2 YYREEE (reference sequence). The CDR3 nucleotides read TGTGCCAGCAGCTTATCAGGGAGCAATCAGCCCCAGCATTTT. Protein sequence: CASSLSGSNQPQHF.

This clone was recorded once. The rearrangement uses TRBV28 and TRBJ1-1; 9 bases match TRBD1. Germline CDR1 MDHEN, CDR2 SYDVKM. V was pared by 5 bases and J by 0 bases, with 13 bases of the junction left unmatched. The CDR3 is 18 amino acids. The CDR3 region has the DNA TGTGCCAGCAGTGTTGGGGGACAGGGAGTCGCTATGAACACTGAAGCTTTCTTT. Protein product: CASSVGGQGVAMNTEAFF.

This clone is labeled medium-sized. The chain links TRBV20-1 to TRBJ2-2; 9 bases line up with TRBD1. The germline CDR1 and CDR2 sequences are DFQATT and SNEGSKA (reference sequence). With V trimmed by 3 bases and J by 5 bases, 4 bases remained unmatched. The CDR3 loop spans 14 amino acids. The CDR3 DNA is TGCAGTGCTAGTACCGGGACAGGGACCGGGGAGCTGTTTTTT. It translates to CSASTGTGTGELFF.

The chain has TRBV10-3 and TRBJ1-5, with D unclear. Germline CDR1 and CDR2: ENHRY and SYGVKD. This CDR3 is built from 15 residues. With 6 bases removed from V and 1 base from J, the gap between germline ends came to 13 bases. In DNA form, the CDR3 reads TGTGCCATCAGGCAACACGACGGGAGCAATCAGCCCCAGCATTTT. Translating gives CAIRQHDGSNQPQHF.

The V call is TRBV25-1, the J call TRBJ1-4; D may be TRBD1 (6 bases). Germline lookup yields CDR1 MGHDK and CDR2 SYGVNS. V was shortened by 9 bases and J by 9 bases, with 14 bases between the two germline ends. The CDR3 length is 12 residues. The CDR3 region is CASQGTSQKLFF. CDR3 in DNA: TGTGCCAGTCAGGGGACCTCTCAAAAACTGTTTTTT. Drawing the rest from reference TRBV25-1 and TRBJ1-4, the complete variable domain is EADIYQTPRYLVIGTGKKITLECSQTMGHDKMYWYQQDPGMELHLIHYSYGVNSTEKGDLSSESTVSRIRTEHFPLTLESARPSHTSQYLCASQGTSQKLFFGSGTQLSVL.

V gene TRBV19 combines with J gene TRBJ2-2; tentative D call: TRBD2 (6 bases). The CDR3 has 14 residues. The V gene lost 1 base and the J gene lost 4 bases, with 7 bases spanning the gap. The germline CDR1 and CDR2 sequences are LNHDA and SQIVND (reference sequence). CDR3 protein: CASSIAGGTGELFF. CDR3 DNA sequence: TGTGCCAGTAGTATAGCCGGGGGCACCGGGGAGCTGTTTTTT.

The genes are TRBV29-1 and TRBJ2-4; 10 bases match TRBD2. The CDR3 is 15 amino acids. The V gene end was trimmed by 8 bases and the J gene end by 1 base; junction bases not matched to a gene: 8. The germline CDR1 and CDR2 sequences are SQVTM and ANQGSEA. CDR3 residues: CSTIVAGGAKNIQYF. The CDR3 DNA is TGCAGCACGATCGTAGCGGGAGGTGCCAAAAACATTCAGTACTTC.

The V gene is TRBV6-5, the J gene TRBJ2-7; D is uncertain. CDR1 is MNHEY, CDR2 SVGAGI, per germline. The CDR3 is 16 residues long. Trimming left V 2 bases short and J 0 bases short, with 14 bases between. The CDR3 spells CASSYPSYLPSYEQYF. CDR3 DNA sequence: TGTGCCAGCAGTTACCCCAGTTATCTACCCTCCTACGAGCAGTACTTC.

The J gene is TRBJ2-2, the V gene TRBV30; D ambiguous. The CDR3 contains 13 residues. The ends were cut back, 2 bases at V and 3 bases at J, with 7 bases in the middle. CDR1 and CDR2 from the germline V gene are GTSNPN and SVGIG (reference sequence). The CDR3 nucleotides are TGTGCCTGGAGTCCCCGAGACACCGGGGAGCTGTTTTTT. This encodes CAWSPRDTGELFF.

CDR3 in amino acids: CASSITGSNQPQHF. The CDR3 nucleotides read TGTGCCAGTAGTATCACTGGTAGCAATCAGCCCCAGCATTTT. V and J are TRBV19 and TRBJ1-5, with unresolved D. This CDR3 is 14 amino acids long. Trimming left V 3 bases short and J 0 bases short, with 6 bases between. The V gene's germline CDR1 is LNHDA and CDR2 SQIVND (reference sequence).

The chain links TRBV7-8 to TRBJ2-7; TRBD2 agrees at 8 bases. CDR1 SGHVS and CDR2 FQNEAQ come from the germline V gene. With V trimmed by 4 bases and J by 1 base, 9 bases remained unmatched. This CDR3 spans 16 amino acids. The chain's CDR3 is CASSSPGLVISYEQYF. The CDR3 nucleotides read TGTGCCAGCAGCTCACCGGGACTAGTCATTTCCTACGAGCAGTACTTC.

The chain combines TRBV30 with TRBJ2-2; D is unresolved. Germline V gene data show CDR1 as GTSNPN and CDR2 as SVGIG (reference sequence). V was pared by 4 bases and J by 1 base, with 4 bases between. The CDR3 runs to 12 residues. The CDR3 protein is CAWTLNTGELFF. DNA of the CDR3: TGTGCCTGGACCTTGAACACCGGGGAGCTGTTTTTT.

The V and J genes are TRBV15 and TRBJ1-4; 11 nucleotides line up with TRBD1. There are 17 residues in the CDR3. With V trimmed by 0 bases and J by 8 bases, 8 bases remained unmatched. The germline CDR1 and CDR2 sequences are LNHNV and YYDKDF (reference sequence). The CDR3 loop reads CATSREKWDRGEEKLFF. CDR3 nucleotides: TGTGCCACCAGCAGAGAGAAATGGGACAGGGGGGAAGAAAAACTGTTTTTT.

The chain combines TRBV5-6 with TRBJ1-2; D remains unclear. V was cut by 6 bases and J by 8 bases, with 23 bases left in between. This CDR3 has 15 residues. Germline assignment: CDR1 SGHDT and CDR2 YYEEEE. This CDR3 reads CASIIQTFSIYGYTF. CDR3 DNA sequence: TGTGCCAGCATCATCCAGACATTTTCTATCTACGGCTACACCTTC.

This chain connects TRBV19 to TRBJ1-3, with a tentative D call TRBD1 (5 bases). V lost 7 bases, J lost 9 bases, and 22 bases lay in between. This CDR3 has 15 amino acids. Germline CDR1 LNHDA, CDR2 SQIVND (reference sequence). The CDR3 bases are TGTGCCAGTACCCCCTTCCGTACGGACACTGGCACCATATATTTT. Translation gives CASTPFRTDTGTIYF.

J is TRBJ2-1 and V is TRBV2; a weak D match, TRBD1 (5 bases). Germline lookup yields CDR1 SNHLY and CDR2 FYNNEI. The CDR3 totals 11 residues. Trimming removed 6 bases from V and 7 bases from J, with 7 bases in between. The CDR3 sequence: CASRSGNEQFF. CDR3 bases: TGTGCCAGCAGGTCAGGGAATGAGCAGTTCTTC.

This rearrangement joins TRBV7-8 to TRBJ1-5; TRBD1 matches at 8 bases. V lost 5 bases to trimming and J lost 0 bases; unmatched junction nucleotides: 12. The germline gives CDR1 SGHVS, CDR2 FQNEAQ. This CDR3 comprises 18 residues. CDR3 DNA: TGTGCCAGCAGCCAGGGCGTGGCAGGGGGCGTTAGCAATCAGCCCCAGCATTTT. It yields the protein CASSQGVAGGVSNQPQHF.

The gene calls are TRBV7-9 and TRBJ2-2, with 9 positions matching TRBD1. Per germline, CDR1 SEHNR and CDR2 FQNEAQ (reference sequence). The CDR3 totals 16 residues. Trimming took 6 bases from V and 1 from J; bases not matched to a gene: 6. This chain's CDR3 is CASRRGTGQNTGELFF. The CDR3, as DNA: TGTGCCAGCAGGCGTGGGACAGGGCAGAACACCGGGGAGCTGTTTTTT.

The chain is built from TRBV25-1 and TRBJ2-1; 7 nucleotides align to TRBD1. J lost 2 bases, V lost 2 bases, and 3 bases had no gene match. Germline CDR1 and CDR2: MGHDK and SYGVNS. This CDR3 region has 15 residues. CDR3 protein: CASSEQQGTYNEQFF. The CDR3 DNA follows: TGTGCCAGCAGTGAACAACAGGGGACCTACAATGAGCAGTTCTTC.